This T cell receptor (beta chain) was obtained from a study of identical twins. Study-wide results and limits: Surplus twin overlap in beta out-of-frame sequences was less pronounced.

The table lists this clonotype with a few counts. Its antigen is as yet unknown. Only healthy Caucasians were enrolled as donors. V dropped 4 bases and J dropped 4; count of bases not matched to a gene: 9. CDR1 and CDR2 (germline): SGHRS, YFSETQ. CDR3 length: 15 residues. From the 5' RACE reads, TCRdb called clonotypes with MiXCR, one entry per CDR3 protein. The sample carries 1.5 million to 2 million distinct CDR3 sequences, under 35% recorded once. The sequencing input was cord blood. This receptor was taken from a newborn girl in good health. The genes are TRBV5-1 and TRBJ2-5, with TRBD2 matching 8 bases. The CDR3 spells CASSPRLAMGETQYF. The CDR3 DNA reads TGCGCCAGCAGCCCTCGACTAGCGATGGGAGAGACCCAGTACTTC.